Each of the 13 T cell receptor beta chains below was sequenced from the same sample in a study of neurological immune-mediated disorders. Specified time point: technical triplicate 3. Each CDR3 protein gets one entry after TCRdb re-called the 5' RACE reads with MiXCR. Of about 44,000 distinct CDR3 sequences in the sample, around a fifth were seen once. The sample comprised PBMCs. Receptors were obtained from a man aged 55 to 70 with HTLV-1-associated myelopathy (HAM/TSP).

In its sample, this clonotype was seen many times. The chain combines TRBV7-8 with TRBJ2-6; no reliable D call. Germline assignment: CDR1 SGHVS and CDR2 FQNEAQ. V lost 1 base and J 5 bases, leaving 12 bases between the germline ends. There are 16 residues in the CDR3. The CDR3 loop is CASSLDEAYRANVLTF. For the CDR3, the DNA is TGTGCCAGCAGCTTAGACGAAGCCTATCGGGCCAACGTCCTGACTTTC. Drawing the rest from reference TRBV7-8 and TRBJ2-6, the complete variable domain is GAGVSQSPRYKVAKRGQDVALRCDPISGHVSLFWYQQALGQGPEFLTYFQNEAQLDKSGLPSDRFFAERPEGSVSTLKIQRTQQEDSAVYLCASSLDEAYRANVLTFGAGSRLTVL.

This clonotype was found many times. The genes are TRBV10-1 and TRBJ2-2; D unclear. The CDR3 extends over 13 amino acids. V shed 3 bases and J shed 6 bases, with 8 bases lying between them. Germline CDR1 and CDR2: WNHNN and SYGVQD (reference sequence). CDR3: CASSDSGSGELFF. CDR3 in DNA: TGCGCCAGCAGTGACTCTGGGTCCGGGGAGCTGTTTTTT.

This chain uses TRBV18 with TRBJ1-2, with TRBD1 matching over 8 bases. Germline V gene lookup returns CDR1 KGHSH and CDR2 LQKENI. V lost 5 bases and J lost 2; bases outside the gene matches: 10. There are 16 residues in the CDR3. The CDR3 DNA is TGTGCCAGCTCATCTCCTCAGGGGGCGGGGAACTATGGCTACACCTTC. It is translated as CASSSPQGAGNYGYTF.

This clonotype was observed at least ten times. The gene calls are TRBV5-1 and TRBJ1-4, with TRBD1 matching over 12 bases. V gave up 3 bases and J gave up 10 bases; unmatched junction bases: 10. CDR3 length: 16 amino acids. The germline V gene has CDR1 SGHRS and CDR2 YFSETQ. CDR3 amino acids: CASSSSPGQGARKLFF. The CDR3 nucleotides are TGCGCCAGCAGCTCCTCCCCGGGACAGGGGGCGCGAAAACTGTTTTTT.

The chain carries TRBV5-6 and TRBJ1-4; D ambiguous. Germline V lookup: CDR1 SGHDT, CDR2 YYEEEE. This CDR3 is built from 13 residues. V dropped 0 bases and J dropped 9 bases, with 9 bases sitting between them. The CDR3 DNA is TGTGCCAGCAGCTTGGCGACGCGTAAAAAACTGTTTTTT. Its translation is CASSLATRKKLFF. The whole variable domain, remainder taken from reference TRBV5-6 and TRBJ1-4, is DAGVTQSPTHLIKTRGQQVTLRCSPKSGHDTVSWYQQALGQGPQFIFQYYEEEERQRGNFPDRFSGHQFPNYSSELNVNALLLGDSALYLCASSLATRKKLFFGSGTQLSVL.

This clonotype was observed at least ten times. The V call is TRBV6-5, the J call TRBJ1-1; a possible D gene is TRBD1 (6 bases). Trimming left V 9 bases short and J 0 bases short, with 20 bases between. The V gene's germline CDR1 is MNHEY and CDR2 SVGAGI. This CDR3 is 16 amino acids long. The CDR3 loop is CASSDRRGGLNTEAFF. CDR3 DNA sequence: TGTGCCAGTAGTGACAGAAGGGGGGGATTGAACACTGAAGCTTTCTTT.

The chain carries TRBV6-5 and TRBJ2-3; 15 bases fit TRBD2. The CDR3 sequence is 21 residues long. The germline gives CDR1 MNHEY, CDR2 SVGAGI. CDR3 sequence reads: CSTRLFSPGTSGRSGTDTQYF. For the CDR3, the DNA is TGTTCTACCCGATTATTTTCCCCCGGGACTAGCGGGAGGAGTGGCACAGATACGCAGTATTTT.

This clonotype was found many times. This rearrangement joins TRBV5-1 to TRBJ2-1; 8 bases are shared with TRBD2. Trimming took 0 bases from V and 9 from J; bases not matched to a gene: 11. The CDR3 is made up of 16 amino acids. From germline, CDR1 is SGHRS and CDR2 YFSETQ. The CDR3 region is CASSLVSAGVGGEQFF. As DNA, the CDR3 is TGCGCCAGCAGCTTGGTTTCAGCGGGAGTAGGTGGTGAGCAGTTCTTC.

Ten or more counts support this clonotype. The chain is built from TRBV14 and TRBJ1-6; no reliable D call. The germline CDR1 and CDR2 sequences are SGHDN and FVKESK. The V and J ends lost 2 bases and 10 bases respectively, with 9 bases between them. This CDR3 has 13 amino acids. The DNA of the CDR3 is TGTGCCAGCAGCCAACTAACAGAGTCACCCCTCCACTTT. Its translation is CASSQLTESPLHF.

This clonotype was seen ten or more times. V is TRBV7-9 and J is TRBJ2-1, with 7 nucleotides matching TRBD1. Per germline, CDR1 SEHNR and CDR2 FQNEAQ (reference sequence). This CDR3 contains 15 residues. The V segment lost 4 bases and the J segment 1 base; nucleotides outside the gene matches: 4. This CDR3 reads CASSSSGGSYNEQFF. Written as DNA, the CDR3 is TGTGCCAGCAGCTCCTCAGGGGGTTCCTACAATGAGCAGTTCTTC.

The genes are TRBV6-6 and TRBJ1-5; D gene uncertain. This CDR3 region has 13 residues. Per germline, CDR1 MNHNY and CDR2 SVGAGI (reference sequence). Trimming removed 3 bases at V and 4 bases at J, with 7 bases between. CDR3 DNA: TGTGCCAGCAGTTATAGTGCAAATCAGCCCCAGCATTTT. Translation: CASSYSANQPQHF.

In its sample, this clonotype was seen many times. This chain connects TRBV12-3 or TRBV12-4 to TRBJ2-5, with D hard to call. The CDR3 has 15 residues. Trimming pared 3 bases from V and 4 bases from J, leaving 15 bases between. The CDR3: CASSLSTTTRETQYF. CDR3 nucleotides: TGTGCCAGCAGTTTGTCCACTACAACGAGAGAGACCCAGTACTTC.

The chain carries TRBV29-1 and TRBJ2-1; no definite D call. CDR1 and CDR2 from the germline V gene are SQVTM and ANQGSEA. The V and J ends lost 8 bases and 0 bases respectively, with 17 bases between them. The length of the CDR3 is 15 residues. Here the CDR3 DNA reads TGCAGCCTACGACGTCCCGGGTCCTCCTACAATGAGCAGTTCTTC. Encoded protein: CSLRRPGSSYNEQFF.